This TCR beta chain was documented in a study of T cell responses to AZD1222 COVID-19 vaccine. General study results and limits: The donors showed a predominance of white British ancestry and of females, with possible underestimation of clonal diversity. The breadth and depth of Spike-specific TCRs increased once two AZD1222 doses had been given. Seropositive AZD1222 recipients at baseline numbered only five or six.

Using immunoSEQ multiplex PCR, the repertoire was profiled, and TCRdb retains in-frame clones only, with some absent. Here the sample spans around 89,000 clones, 85% to 90% being singletons. On this clone itself: Its antigen is as yet unknown.

The CDR3 is 14 amino acids. CDR1 KGHSH and CDR2 LQKENI come from the germline V gene. Trimming removed 0 bases from V and 5 bases from J; junction bases left unmatched: 0. The sample consisted of peripheral blood, taken on day 0 of AZD1222 vaccination. The chain is built from TRBV18 and TRBJ2-2; TRBD1 agrees at 7 bases. This TCR came from an adult in good health. DNA for the CDR3: TGTGCCAGCTCACCACCACAGGGGACCGGGGAGCTGTTTTTT. Translating gives CASSPPQGTGELFF.